These 6 T cell receptor beta chains share one sample of origin, sequenced in a study of blood T cells in healthy people across ages. A second PCR, run for roughly 7 to 11 cycles, used a sample-barcoded 5' primer plus a J-beta primer mix. TCRdb re-derived calls from the 5' RACE reads in MiXCR, one entry per CDR3 protein. The table records about 1,800,000 distinct CDR3 sequences, roughly 27% of them present only once. The sample was blood. The receptors originated from a woman in her thirties in good health.

About this clonotype: Relative to the germline gene, one junction end is altered; a read error may explain this. The chain carries TRBV29-1 and TRBJ2-5, with D tentatively TRBD1 (6 bases). The V gene's germline CDR1 is SQVTM and CDR2 ANQGSEA. The CDR3 loop spans 15 amino acids. The CDR3 nucleotides are TGCAGCGTTGGGGGGCGAGGTGTGACACAAGGGACCCAGTACTTC. It is translated as CSVGGRGVTQGTQYF.

This clonotype showed up many times. This chain links TRBV11-2 with TRBJ2-3, with D uncertain. Germline values: CDR1 SGHAT, CDR2 FQNNGV. The CDR3 covers 13 residues. Trimming cost V 3 bases and J 9 bases, with 13 bases left between them. CDR3 amino acids: CASSFGLVETQYF. The CDR3 bases are TGTGCCAGCAGCTTTGGTTTGGTAGAGACGCAGTATTTT.

The CDR3 coding sequence is TGTGCCAGCAGCTTGGGACAGGGGAGGCCACAAGAGACCCAGTACTTC. Translated, it gives CASSLGQGRPQETQYF. This chain uses TRBV5-6 with TRBJ2-5; 8 positions agree with TRBD1. Losses at the gene ends were 0 bases for V and 2 bases for J; bases not matched to a gene: 6. CDR3 size: 16 residues. From germline, CDR1 is SGHDT and CDR2 YYEEEE. Drawing the rest from reference TRBV5-6 and TRBJ2-5, the complete variable domain is DAGVTQSPTHLIKTRGQQVTLRCSPKSGHDTVSWYQQALGQGPQFIFQYYEEEERQRGNFPDRFSGHQFPNYSSELNVNALLLGDSALYLCASSLGQGRPQETQYFGPGTRLLVL.

This clonotype has just a few counts. The rearrangement uses TRBV5-1 and TRBJ2-5, with TRBD1 matching over 8 bases. The CDR3 extends over 12 amino acids. Germline assignment: CDR1 SGHRS and CDR2 YFSETQ. V lost 6 bases to trimming and J lost 5 bases; unmatched junction nucleotides: 3. CDR3 nucleotide sequence: TGCGCCAGCAAGACAGGGGAGGAGACCCAGTACTTC. Its translation: CASKTGEETQYF.

The DNA of the CDR3 is TGCAGTGCTAGGTTGGGACTAGCGGGAGAGGGGAAAAACATTCAGTACTTC. Protein sequence: CSARLGLAGEGKNIQYF. The J gene is TRBJ2-4, the V gene TRBV20-1; 14 bases agree with TRBD2. This CDR3 has 17 residues. Germline V gives CDR1 DFQATT, CDR2 SNEGSKA (reference sequence). V gave up 3 bases and J gave up 4 bases; unmatched junction bases: 8.

This clonotype has only a few counts. The gene calls are TRBV3-1 and TRBJ2-7; 10 bases agree with TRBD2. Per the germline V gene, CDR1 is LGHDT and CDR2 is YNNKEL (reference sequence). Trimming took 4 bases from V and 5 from J; bases not matched to a gene: 5. The CDR3 has 14 amino acids. DNA of the CDR3: TGTGCCAGCAGCCCGAGGACTAGCGGCGACGAGCAGTACTTC. Amino acids: CASSPRTSGDEQYF.